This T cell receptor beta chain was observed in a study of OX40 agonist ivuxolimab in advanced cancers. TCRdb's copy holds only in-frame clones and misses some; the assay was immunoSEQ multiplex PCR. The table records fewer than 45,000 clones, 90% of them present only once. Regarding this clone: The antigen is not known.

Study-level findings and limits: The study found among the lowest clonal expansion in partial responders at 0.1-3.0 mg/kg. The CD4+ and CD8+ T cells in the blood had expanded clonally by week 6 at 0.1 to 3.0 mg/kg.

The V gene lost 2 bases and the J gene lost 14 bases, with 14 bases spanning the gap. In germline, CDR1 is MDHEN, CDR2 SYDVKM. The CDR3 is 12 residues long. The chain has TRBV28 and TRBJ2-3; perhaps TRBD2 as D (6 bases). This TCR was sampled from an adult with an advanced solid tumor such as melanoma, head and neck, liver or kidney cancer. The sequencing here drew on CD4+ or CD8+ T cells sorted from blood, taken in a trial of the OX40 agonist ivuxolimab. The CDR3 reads CASSLATRIVYF. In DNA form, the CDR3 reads TGTGCCAGCAGTTTAGCGACTAGGATTGTGTATTTT.